This TCR beta chain was captured in a study of cytomegalovirus exposure and HLA in healthy donors. Looking at the study overall: Prior work identified roughly 120 million unique TCR beta sequences in approximately 180 million T cells. Overall study results and limits: The investigators catalogued 150 to 200 TCR beta chains as cytomegalovirus-associated.

PCR primers comprised 60 Vbeta and 13 Jbeta primers. Profiled with immunoSEQ multiplex PCR; TCRdb holds only in-frame clones, not every one. The repertoire holds some 150,000 clones, with roughly 79% as singletons. A remark on this clone: Its antigen is currently unknown.

The CDR3 runs to 14 residues. Germline V gene sequence: CDR1 MGHRA, CDR2 YSYEKL. V was shortened by 3 bases and J by 5 bases, with 11 bases between the two germline ends. The chain combines TRBV4-1 with TRBJ2-1; D unresolved. Input material: PBMCs. The origin of this receptor is a young woman in good health and CMV-seropositive. As DNA, the CDR3 is TGCGCCAGCAGCCACCTACAGTCCAACAATGAGCAGTTCTTC. This codes for CASSHLQSNNEQFF.